One and the same sample provided the 10 T cell receptor beta chains below, sequenced in a study of identical twins. TCRdb called the 5' RACE reads again in MiXCR, with one record for every CDR3 protein. Counted here are 690,000 or so distinct CDR3 sequences, around 5.7% occurring once; the ten biggest clones make up 1.5% to 2%. The sample consisted of naive T cells sorted from blood. Receptors originate from a man aged 18 to 35 in good health.

This clonotype has more than one count but fewer than ten. The V call is TRBV6-1, the J call TRBJ2-3; 11 bases are a match to TRBD2. V lost 0 bases and J lost 6; bases outside the gene matches: 8. Germline-derived CDR1 and CDR2 are MNHNS and SASEGT. The CDR3 is 17 residues long. CDR3 coding DNA: TGTGCCAGCAGTGAAGCCCCCACTAGCGGGAGTTCGGATACGCAGTATTTT. Amino acid sequence: CASSEAPTSGSSDTQYF.

The table lists this clonotype with many counts. One end of the junction is discordant with germline, which a read error may explain. In nucleotides, the CDR3 is TGTGCCTCCAGGGACTATAACAGGGAAATGACTGAGCAGTTCTTC. This translates into CASRDYNREMTEQFF. The rearrangement joins TRBV15 to TRBJ2-1; the D gene is possibly TRBD2 (7 bases). This CDR3 has 15 residues. Germline assignment: CDR1 LNHNV and CDR2 YYDKDF (reference sequence). The full variable domain, with the rest looked up from reference TRBV15 and TRBJ2-1, is DAMVIQNPRYQVTQFGKPVTLSCSQTLNHNVMYWYQQKSSQAPKLLFHYYDKDFNNEADTPDNFQSRRPNTSFCFLDIRSPGLGDTAMYLCASRDYNREMTEQFFGPGTRLTVL.

This chain connects TRBV20-1 to TRBJ2-7; 7 positions match TRBD2. V gave up 0 bases and J gave up 2 bases; unmatched junction bases: 13. The CDR3 covers 17 residues. Germline loops: CDR1 DFQATT, CDR2 SNEGSKA (reference sequence). The CDR3 DNA sequence: TGCAGTGCTAGAGATGTTCCCACCCGGGAGGCACCCTACGAGCAGTACTTC. It translates to CSARDVPTREAPYEQYF.

This clonotype was detected ten times or more. The chain is built from TRBV4-1 and TRBJ2-7; D remains unclear. Deletions cut 1 base from V and 3 bases from J, with 13 bases between. CDR1 and CDR2 from the germline V gene are MGHRA and YSYEKL. The CDR3 covers 15 residues. CDR3 residues: CASSQVYLKGYEQYV. In DNA, the CDR3 is TGCGCCAGCAGCCAAGTTTACCTAAAGGGCTACGAGCAGTACGTC.

At least ten counts were recorded for this clonotype. V gene TRBV5-6 combines with J gene TRBJ1-3; D gene uncertain. V was pared by 1 base and J by 4 bases, with 6 bases between. Germline V lookup: CDR1 SGHDT, CDR2 YYEEEE. The CDR3 loop spans 13 amino acids. The CDR3 loop is CASSLSNGNTIYF. The CDR3 DNA reads TGTGCCAGCAGCTTGAGCAACGGAAACACCATATATTTT.

This clonotype came up many times. The J gene is TRBJ1-5, the V gene TRBV20-1; the match to TRBD1 covers 7 bases. Germline V gene sequence: CDR1 DFQATT, CDR2 SNEGSKA (reference sequence). The CDR3 consists of 15 residues. V was clipped by 6 bases and J by 1 base; unmatched bases: 9. The CDR3 spells CSASNRGYSNQPQHF. The CDR3 DNA reads as TGCAGTGCATCAAACAGGGGTTACAGCAATCAGCCCCAGCATTTT.

The V call is TRBV4-3, the J call TRBJ2-7; TRBD1 matches 10 bases. The CDR3 sequence is 14 residues long. V gave up 8 bases and J gave up 6 bases; unmatched junction bases: 10. Germline V CDR1 and CDR2: LGHNA, YSLEER. Here the CDR3 reads CASASGTGAREQYF. CDR3 coding DNA: TGCGCCAGCGCATCCGGGACAGGGGCTCGCGAGCAGTACTTC.

This clonotype was counted only a few times. CDR3 sequence: CAISESAGSNEKLFF. The CDR3 nucleotides are TGTGCCATCAGTGAGTCGGCCGGTTCTAATGAAAAACTGTTTTTT. This rearrangement joins TRBV10-3 to TRBJ1-4; D unclear. Trimming cost V 0 bases and J 3 bases, with 8 bases left between them. The CDR3 sequence is 15 residues long. Germline values: CDR1 ENHRY, CDR2 SYGVKD.

Many counts were recorded for this clonotype. The chain employs TRBV20-1 and TRBJ2-1, with TRBD2 identical over 8 bases. Germline loops: CDR1 DFQATT, CDR2 SNEGSKA (reference sequence). V lost 6 bases and J lost 12; bases outside the gene matches: 13. The CDR3 is made up of 13 amino acids. The CDR3: CSAPSGLAEWQFF. CDR3 DNA sequence: TGCAGTGCCCCTAGCGGACTAGCCGAGTGGCAGTTCTTC.

The chain carries TRBV9 and TRBJ1-1; a possible D gene is TRBD1 (5 bases). Deletions cut 1 base from V and 3 bases from J, with 13 bases between. Germline CDR1 SGDLS, CDR2 YYNGEE. This CDR3 contains 15 residues. The CDR3 DNA follows: TGTGCCAGCAGCGTACGGGCAGAAGGGGACACTGAAGCTTTCTTT. As protein: CASSVRAEGDTEAFF.